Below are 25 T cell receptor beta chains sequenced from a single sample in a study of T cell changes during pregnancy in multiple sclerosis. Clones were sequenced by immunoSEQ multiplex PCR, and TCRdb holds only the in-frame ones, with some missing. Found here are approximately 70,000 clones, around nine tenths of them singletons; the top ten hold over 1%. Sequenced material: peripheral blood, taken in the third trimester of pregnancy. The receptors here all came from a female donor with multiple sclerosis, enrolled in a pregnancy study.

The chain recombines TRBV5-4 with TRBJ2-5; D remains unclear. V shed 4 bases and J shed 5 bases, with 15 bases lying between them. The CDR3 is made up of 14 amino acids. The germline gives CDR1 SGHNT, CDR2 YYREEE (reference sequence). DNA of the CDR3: TGTGCCAGCAGCCGAGGCGACCTCTTGGAGACCCAGTACTTC. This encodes CASSRGDLLETQYF. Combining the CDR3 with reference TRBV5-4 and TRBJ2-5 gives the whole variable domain ETGVTQSPTHLIKTRGQQVTLRCSSQSGHNTVSWYQQALGQGPQFIFQYYREEENGRGNFPPRFSGLQFPNYSSELNVNALELDDSALYLCASSRGDLLETQYFGPGTRLLVL.

CDR3 protein: CASSKGQDFYEQYF. CDR3 nucleotide sequence: TGTGCCAGTAGTAAGGGACAGGACTTCTACGAGCAGTACTTC. The chain is built from TRBV19 and TRBJ2-7, with 8 bases that match TRBD1. Trimming removed 4 bases from V and 3 bases from J; junction bases left unmatched: 5. CDR3 length: 14 residues. Germline V lookup: CDR1 LNHDA, CDR2 SQIVND (reference sequence).

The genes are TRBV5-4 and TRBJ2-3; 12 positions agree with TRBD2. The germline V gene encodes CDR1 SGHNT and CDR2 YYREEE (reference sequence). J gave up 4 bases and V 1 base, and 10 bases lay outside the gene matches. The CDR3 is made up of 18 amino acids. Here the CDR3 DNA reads TGTGCCAGCAGCTTGCTCGTGACTAGCGGGAGTAAGGCAGATACGCAGTATTTT. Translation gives CASSLLVTSGSKADTQYF.

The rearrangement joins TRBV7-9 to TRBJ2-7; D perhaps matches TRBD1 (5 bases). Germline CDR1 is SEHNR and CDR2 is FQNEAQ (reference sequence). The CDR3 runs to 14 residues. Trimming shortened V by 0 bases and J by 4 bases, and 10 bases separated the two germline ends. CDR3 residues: CASSLAVQEYEQYF. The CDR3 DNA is TGTGCCAGCAGCTTAGCGGTACAGGAGTACGAGCAGTACTTC.

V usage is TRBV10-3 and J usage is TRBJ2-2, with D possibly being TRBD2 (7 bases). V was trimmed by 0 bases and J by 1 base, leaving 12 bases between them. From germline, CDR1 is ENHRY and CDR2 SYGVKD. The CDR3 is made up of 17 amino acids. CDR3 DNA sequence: TGTGCCATCAGTGAGTCGACGGGGGGACAGAACACCGGGGAGCTGTTTTTT. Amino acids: CAISESTGGQNTGELFF.

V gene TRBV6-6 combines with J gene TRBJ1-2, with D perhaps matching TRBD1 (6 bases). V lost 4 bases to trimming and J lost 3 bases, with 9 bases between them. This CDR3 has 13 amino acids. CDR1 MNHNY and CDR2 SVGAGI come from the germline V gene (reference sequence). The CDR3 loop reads CASSSSGDYGYTF. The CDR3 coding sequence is TGTGCCAGCAGTTCCTCAGGGGACTATGGCTACACCTTC.

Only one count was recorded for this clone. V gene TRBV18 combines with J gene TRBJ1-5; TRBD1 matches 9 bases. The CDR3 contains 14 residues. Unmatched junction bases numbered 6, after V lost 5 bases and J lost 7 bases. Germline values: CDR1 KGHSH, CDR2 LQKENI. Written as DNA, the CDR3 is TGTGCCAGCTCAGGACAGGGGAACGAGCAGCCCCAGCATTTT. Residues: CASSGQGNEQPQHF. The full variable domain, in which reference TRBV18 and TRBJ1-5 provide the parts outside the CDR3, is NAGVMQNPRHLVRRRGQEARLRCSPMKGHSHVYWYRQLPEEGLKFMVYLQKENIIDESGMPKERFSAEFPKEGPSILRIQQVVRGDSAAYFCASSGQGNEQPQHFGDGTRLSIL.

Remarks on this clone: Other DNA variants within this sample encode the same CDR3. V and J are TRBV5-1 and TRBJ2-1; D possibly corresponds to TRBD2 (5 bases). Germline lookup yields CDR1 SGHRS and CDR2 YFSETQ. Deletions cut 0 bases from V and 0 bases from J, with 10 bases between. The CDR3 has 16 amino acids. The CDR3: CASSLEAASSYNEQFF. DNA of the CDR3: TGCGCCAGCAGCTTGGAAGCGGCCAGCTCCTACAATGAGCAGTTCTTC.

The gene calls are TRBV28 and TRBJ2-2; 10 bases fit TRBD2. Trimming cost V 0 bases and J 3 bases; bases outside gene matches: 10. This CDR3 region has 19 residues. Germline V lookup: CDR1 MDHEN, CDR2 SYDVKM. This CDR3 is CASSLWYEREGLYTGELFF. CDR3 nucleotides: TGTGCCAGCAGTTTATGGTATGAGCGGGAGGGCCTGTACACCGGGGAGCTGTTTTTT.

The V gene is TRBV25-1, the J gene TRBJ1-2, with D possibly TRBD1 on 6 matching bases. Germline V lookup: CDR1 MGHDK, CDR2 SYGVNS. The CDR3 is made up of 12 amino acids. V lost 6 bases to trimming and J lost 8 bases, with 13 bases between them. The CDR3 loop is CASRTGLGGYTF. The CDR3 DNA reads TGTGCCAGCAGAACAGGGCTAGGAGGCTACACCTTC.

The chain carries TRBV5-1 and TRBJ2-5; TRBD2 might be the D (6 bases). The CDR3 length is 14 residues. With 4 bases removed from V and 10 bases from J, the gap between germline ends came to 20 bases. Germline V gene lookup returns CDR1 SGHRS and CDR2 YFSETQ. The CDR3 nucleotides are TGCGCCAGCAGCCTCAAGACGCTGCCGGGGGACCAGTACTTC. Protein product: CASSLKTLPGDQYF. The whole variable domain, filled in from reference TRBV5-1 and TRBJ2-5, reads KAGVTQTPRYLIKTRGQQVTLSCSPISGHRSVSWYQQTPGQGLQFLFEYFSETQRNKGNFPGRFSGRQFSNSRSEMNVSTLELGDSALYLCASSLKTLPGDQYFGPGTRLLVL.

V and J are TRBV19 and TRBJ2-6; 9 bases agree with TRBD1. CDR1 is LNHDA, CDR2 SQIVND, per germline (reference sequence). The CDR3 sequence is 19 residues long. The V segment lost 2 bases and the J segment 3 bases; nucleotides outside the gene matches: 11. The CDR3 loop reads CASSIPPGRTGVGANVLTF. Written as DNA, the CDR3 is TGTGCCAGTAGTATACCCCCTGGGCGGACAGGGGTTGGGGCCAACGTCCTGACTTTC.

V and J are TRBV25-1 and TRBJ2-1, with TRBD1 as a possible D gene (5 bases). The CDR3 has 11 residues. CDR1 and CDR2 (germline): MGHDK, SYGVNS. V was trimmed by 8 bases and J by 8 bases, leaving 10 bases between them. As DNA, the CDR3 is TGTGCCAGCGAAAGGGGCCATGAGCAGTTCTTC. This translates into CASERGHEQFF.

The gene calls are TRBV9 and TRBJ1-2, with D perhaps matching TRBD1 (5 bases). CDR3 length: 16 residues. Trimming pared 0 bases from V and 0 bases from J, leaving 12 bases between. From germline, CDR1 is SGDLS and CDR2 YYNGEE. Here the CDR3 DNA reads TGTGCCAGCAGCGTAGGACAGCCTGACGCTAACTATGGCTACACCTTC. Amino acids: CASSVGQPDANYGYTF.

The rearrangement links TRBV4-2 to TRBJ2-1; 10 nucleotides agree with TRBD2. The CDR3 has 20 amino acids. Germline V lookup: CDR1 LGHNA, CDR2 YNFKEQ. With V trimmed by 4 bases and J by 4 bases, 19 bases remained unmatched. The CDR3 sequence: CASSRVLSRLAGESYNEQFF. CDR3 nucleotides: TGTGCCAGCAGCCGAGTACTCAGTAGGCTAGCGGGAGAGTCTTACAATGAGCAGTTCTTC.

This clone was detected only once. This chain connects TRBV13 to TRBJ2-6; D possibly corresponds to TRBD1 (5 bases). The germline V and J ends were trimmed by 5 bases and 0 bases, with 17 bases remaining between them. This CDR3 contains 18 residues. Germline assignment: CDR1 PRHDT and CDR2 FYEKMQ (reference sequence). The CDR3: CASSPSEGAPSGANVLTF. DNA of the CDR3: TGTGCCAGCAGCCCCTCGGAAGGGGCTCCCTCTGGGGCCAACGTCCTGACTTTC.

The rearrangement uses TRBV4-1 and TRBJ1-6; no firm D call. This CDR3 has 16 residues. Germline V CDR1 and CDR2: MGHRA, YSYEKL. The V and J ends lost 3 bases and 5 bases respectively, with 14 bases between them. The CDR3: CASSQLGGRDNSPLHF. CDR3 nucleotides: TGCGCCAGCAGCCAGTTAGGAGGGCGAGATAATTCACCCCTCCACTTT.

The CDR3 bases are TGCGCCAGCAGCTTGGCCTCGGCGGGACAAGAGACCCAGTACTTC. Amino acid sequence: CASSLASAGQETQYF. V and J are TRBV5-1 and TRBJ2-5, with D perhaps matching TRBD2 (6 bases). Germline CDR1 is SGHRS and CDR2 is YFSETQ. The CDR3 extends over 15 amino acids. The V gene lost 0 bases and the J gene lost 2 bases, with 11 bases spanning the gap.

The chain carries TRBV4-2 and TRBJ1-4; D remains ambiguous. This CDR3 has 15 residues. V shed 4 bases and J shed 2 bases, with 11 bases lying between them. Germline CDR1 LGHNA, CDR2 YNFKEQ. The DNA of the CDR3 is TGTGCCAGCAGCCCCCTGGGAGGCACTAATGAAAAACTGTTTTTT. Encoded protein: CASSPLGGTNEKLFF.

The CDR3 sequence is CTSSHTLGLAGGDNEQFF. The DNA for the CDR3 is TGCACCAGCAGCCACACCTTAGGACTAGCGGGAGGGGACAATGAGCAGTTCTTC. The chain links TRBV1 to TRBJ2-1; no check of the table's D call, TRBD2, against the DNA was made. TRBV1 is recorded as a pseudogene. This CDR3 has 18 amino acids.

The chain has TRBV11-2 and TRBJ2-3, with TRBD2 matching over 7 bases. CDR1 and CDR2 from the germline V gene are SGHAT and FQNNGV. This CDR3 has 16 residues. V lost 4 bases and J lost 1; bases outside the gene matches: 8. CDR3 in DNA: TGTGCCAGCAGCTCCTACCGGGGGGTGGGCACAGATACGCAGTATTTT. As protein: CASSSYRGVGTDTQYF.

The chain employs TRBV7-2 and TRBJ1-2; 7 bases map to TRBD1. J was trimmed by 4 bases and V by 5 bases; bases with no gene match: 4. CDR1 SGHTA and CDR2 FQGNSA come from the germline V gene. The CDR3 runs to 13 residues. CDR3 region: CASSGTDSYGYTF. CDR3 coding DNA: TGTGCCAGCAGCGGGACAGACTCCTATGGCTACACCTTC.

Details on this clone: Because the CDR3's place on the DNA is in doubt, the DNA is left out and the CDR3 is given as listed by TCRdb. CDR3 protein: CASSKVGQGASTSVRLAKNIQYF. This chain links TRBV21-1 with TRBJ2-4; the table's D call of TRBD1 was not tested on the DNA. TRBV21-1 constitutes a pseudogene. The CDR3 adds up to 23 amino acids, both ends counted.

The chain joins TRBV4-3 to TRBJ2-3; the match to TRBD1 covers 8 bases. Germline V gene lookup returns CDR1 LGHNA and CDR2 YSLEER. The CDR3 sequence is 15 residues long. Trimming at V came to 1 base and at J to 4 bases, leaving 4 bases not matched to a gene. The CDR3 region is CASSQGQGASDTQYF. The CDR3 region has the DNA TGCGCCAGCAGCCAAGGTCAGGGGGCGTCAGATACGCAGTATTTT.

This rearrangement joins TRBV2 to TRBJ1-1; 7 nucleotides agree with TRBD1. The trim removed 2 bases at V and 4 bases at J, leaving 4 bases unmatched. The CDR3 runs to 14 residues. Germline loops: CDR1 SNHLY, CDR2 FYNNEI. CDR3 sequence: CASSEQGGSTEAFF. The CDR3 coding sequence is TGTGCCAGCAGTGAACAGGGGGGAAGCACTGAAGCTTTCTTT. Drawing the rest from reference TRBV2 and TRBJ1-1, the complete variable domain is EPEVTQTPSHQVTQMGQEVILRCVPISNHLYFYWYRQILGQKVEFLVSFYNNEISEKSEIFDDQFSVERPDGSNFTLKIRSTKLEDSAMYFCASSEQGGSTEAFFGQGTRLTVV.